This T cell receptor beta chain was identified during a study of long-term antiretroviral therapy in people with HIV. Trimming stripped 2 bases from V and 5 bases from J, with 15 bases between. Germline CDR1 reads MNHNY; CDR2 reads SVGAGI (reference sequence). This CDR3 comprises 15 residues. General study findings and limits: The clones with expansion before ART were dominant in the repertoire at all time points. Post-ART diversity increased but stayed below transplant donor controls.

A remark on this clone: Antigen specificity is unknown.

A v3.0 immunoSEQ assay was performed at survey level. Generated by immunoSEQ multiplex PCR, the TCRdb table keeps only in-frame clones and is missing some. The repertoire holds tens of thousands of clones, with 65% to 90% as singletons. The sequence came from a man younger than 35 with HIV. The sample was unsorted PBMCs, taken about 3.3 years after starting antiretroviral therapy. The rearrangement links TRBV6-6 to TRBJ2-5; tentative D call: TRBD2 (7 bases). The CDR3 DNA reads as TGTGCCAGCAGTTACAATGGAGGGGGGGTGGAGACCCAGTACTTC. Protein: CASSYNGGGVETQYF.